Listed below are T cell receptor beta chains from one sample, sequenced in a study of blood T cell repertoires in COVID-19. The protocol was immunoSEQ multiplex PCR, while the TCRdb copy is restricted to in-frame clones and leaves out a portion. The data contain about 220,000 clones, 82% of them singletons. Sequencing input: peripheral blood. These receptors were collected from a woman aged 80 or over with acute or convalescent COVID-19. The CDR3 runs from the conserved cysteine through the conserved F or W. The D gene is left open where the match is weak. A row's size may be missing; if present it is once, few, many or a size class.

V	D	size	J	CDR3	DNA
TRBV6-5	-	-	TRBJ2-1	CASGVGGTTVHGQFF	TGTGCCAGCGGGGTGGGGGGGACAACAGTACATGGGCAGTTCTTC
TRBV5-4	-	many	TRBJ2-7	CASSGGPDYYEQYF	TGTGCCAGCAGCGGGGGCCCCGACTACTACGAGCAGTACTTC
TRBV5-1	-	-	TRBJ1-4	CASSLQGDRVEKLFF	TGCGCCAGCAGCCTACAGGGAGATCGGGTTGAAAAACTGTTTTTT
TRBV5-6	-	-	TRBJ1-2	CASSLANRPNYGYTF	TGTGCCAGCAGCTTGGCCAACAGGCCCAACTATGGCTACACCTTC
TRBV4-3	-	once	TRBJ1-1	CASSHSVTVNTEAFF	TGCGCCAGCAGCCATTCCGTCACAGTGAACACTGAAGCTTTCTTT
TRBV30	TRBD2	few	TRBJ2-3	CAWSPGTSGGDTQYF	TGTGCCTGGAGTCCCGGGACTAGCGGGGGCGATACGCAGTATTTT
TRBV5-4	TRBD2	once	TRBJ2-6	CASSNSPGGVGANVLTF	TGTGCCAGCAGCAATTCCCCGGGGGGGGTCGGGGCCAACGTCCTGACTTTC
TRBV7-8	-	-	TRBJ1-1	CASSYLRAASNTEAFF	TGTGCCAGCAGCTATCTGAGGGCAGCTTCAAACACTGAAGCTTTCTTT
TRBV3-1/TRBV3-2	TRBD1	-	TRBJ1-1	CASSQPSGGNTEAFF	TGTGCCAGCAGCCAACCTTCAGGGGGTAACACTGAAGCTTTCTTT
TRBV7-9	-	-	TRBJ1-5	CASSELYSNQPQHF	TGTGCCAGCAGCGAGTTATATAGCAATCAGCCCCAGCATTTT
TRBV19	TRBD1	once	TRBJ1-3	CASRMTGPGNTIYF	TGTGCCAGTAGAATGACAGGGCCTGGAAACACCATATATTTT
TRBV9	-	-	TRBJ1-1	CASSFSATNTEAFF	TGTGCCAGCAGCTTTAGTGCCACGAACACTGAAGCTTTCTTT
TRBV24-1	TRBD1	-	TRBJ1-1	CATRGQGNTEAFF	TGTGCCACCAGAGGACAGGGGAACACTGAAGCTTTCTTT
TRBV19	TRBD1	-	TRBJ1-2	CASRGTGEGGYTF	TGTGCCAGTAGGGGGACAGGGGAAGGCGGCTACACCTTC
TRBV30	TRBD1	-	TRBJ2-5	CAWRGQGYQETQYF	TGTGCCTGGCGAGGACAGGGGTATCAAGAGACCCAGTACTTC
TRBV6-5	TRBD2	-	TRBJ2-1	CASRPPGLVYNEQFF	TGTGCCAGCAGACCCCCGGGACTAGTCTACAATGAGCAGTTCTTC
TRBV7-3	TRBD1	-	TRBJ2-2	CASSRGQGVSNTGELFF	TGTGCCAGCAGCCGAGGACAGGGGGTATCGAACACCGGGGAGCTGTTTTTT
TRBV7-9	TRBD2	-	TRBJ2-1	CASSLGLASPFF	TGTGCCAGCAGCCTAGGACTAGCTTCTCCGTTCTTC
TRBV28	-	-	TRBJ1-5	CASSLRKSQPQHF	TGTGCCAGCAGTTTGCGTAAAAGTCAGCCCCAGCATTTT
TRBV7-2	TRBD1	-	TRBJ1-1	CASSPLPRQGLRGAFF	TGTGCCAGCAGCCCACTCCCCCGACAGGGGCTGCGGGGAGCTTTCTTT
TRBV7-9	-	-	TRBJ2-3	CASSFLVGRTGDTQYF	TGTGCCAGCAGCTTTTTGGTTGGGAGGACTGGAGATACGCAGTATTTT
TRBV6-5	-	-	TRBJ2-5	CASTRQRWETQYF	TGTGCCAGCACTCGACAGAGGTGGGAGACCCAGTACTTC
TRBV7-2	-	few	TRBJ1-1	CASVRGLNTEAFF	TGTGCCAGCGTACGGGGTTTGAACACTGAAGCTTTCTTT
TRBV7-2	TRBD2	-	TRBJ2-2	CASSPTGTSGNTGELFF	TGTGCCAGCAGCCCCACCGGGACTAGCGGGAACACCGGGGAGCTGTTTTTT
TRBV6-5	-	-	TRBJ2-5	CASSLGGRQETQYF	TGTGCCAGCAGTCTGGGGGGACGGCAAGAGACCCAGTACTTC
TRBV5-8	TRBD1	-	TRBJ2-2	CASSRQGRNTGELFF	TGTGCCAGCAGTCGACAGGGCCGAAACACCGGGGAGCTGTTTTTT
TRBV9	-	-	TRBJ2-1	CASSVTGIWEQFF	TGTGCCAGCAGCGTTACAGGTATTTGGGAGCAGTTCTTC
TRBV18	-	-	TRBJ1-1	CASSPWTDMNTEAFF	TGTGCCAGCTCACCGTGGACAGACATGAACACTGAAGCTTTCTTT
TRBV11-2	-	-	TRBJ1-1	CASSSQGTEAFF	TGTGCCAGCAGTTCACAGGGAACCGAAGCTTTCTTT
TRBV7-8	-	-	TRBJ1-1	CASSGPSGGGITEAFF	TGTGCCAGCAGCGGTCCATCGGGAGGGGGTATCACTGAAGCTTTCTTT
TRBV6-5	TRBD1	once	TRBJ2-7	CASSYGDRGYEQYF	TGTGCCAGCAGCTACGGGGACAGGGGCTACGAGCAGTACTTC
TRBV19	TRBD2	-	TRBJ2-3	CASRRGVNTDTQYF	TGTGCCAGTAGGCGGGGGGTGAACACAGATACGCAGTATTTT
TRBV7-6	TRBD1	-	TRBJ2-3	CASSLTGGTDTQYF	TGTGCCAGCAGCTTGACAGGGGGAACAGATACGCAGTATTTT
TRBV5-4	-	-	TRBJ1-4	CASSERGGINEKLFF	TGTGCCAGCAGCGAAAGGGGGGGCATTAATGAAAAACTGTTTTTT
TRBV18	TRBD1	-	TRBJ1-5	CASSPDRGNQPQHF	TGTGCCAGCTCACCCGACAGGGGGAATCAGCCCCAGCATTTT
TRBV19	-	-	TRBJ2-7	CASSQVPYLDEQYF	TGTGCCAGTAGTCAGGTCCCCTATTTGGACGAGCAGTACTTC
TRBV19	-	-	TRBJ2-7	CASSTQTNTYEQYF	TGTGCCAGTAGTACTCAGACTAATACCTACGAGCAGTACTTC
TRBV19	-	-	TRBJ1-4	CASSNTENEKLFF	TGTGCCAGTAGTAATACAGAGAATGAAAAACTGTTTTTT
TRBV7-2	TRBD2	-	TRBJ2-3	CASSLATSGGGTDTQYF	TGTGCCAGCAGCTTAGCAACGTCCGGGGGGGGCACAGATACGCAGTATTTT
TRBV16	-	-	TRBJ1-4	CASSQGQSQRLFF	TGTGCCAGCAGCCAGGGGCAGTCCCAGAGGCTGTTTTTT
TRBV7-2	TRBD1	-	TRBJ1-1	CASSLAPGTATEAFF	TGTGCCAGCAGCTTAGCCCCCGGGACAGCCACTGAAGCTTTCTTT